Below are 13 T cell receptor beta chains sequenced from a single sample in a study of blood T cell repertoires in COVID-19. The table came from immunoSEQ multiplex PCR; TCRdb's copy has only in-frame clones and leaves some out. The sample consists of 200,000 to 250,000 clones, 70% to 85% of them appearing once. The sequenced material came from peripheral blood. All receptors derive from an elderly woman with COVID-19, enrolled during active disease.

J is TRBJ2-1 and V is TRBV12-5, with 8 bases aligning to TRBD1. The germline gives CDR1 LGHNT, CDR2 FRNRAP. With V trimmed by 8 bases and J by 2 bases, 5 bases remained unmatched. CDR3 length: 14 amino acids. CDR3 protein: CASQTGGTYNEQFF. The DNA of the CDR3 is TGTGCTAGTCAAACAGGGGGTACCTACAATGAGCAGTTCTTC.

The V call is TRBV9, the J call TRBJ1-2; D gene uncertain. Germline V lookup: CDR1 SGDLS, CDR2 YYNGEE. The V end lost 0 bases, the J end lost 8 bases, and 11 bases lay between the germline ends. This CDR3 is built from 13 residues. CDR3 amino acids: CASSVGGPLGYTF. DNA for the CDR3: TGTGCCAGCAGCGTAGGCGGCCCCCTAGGCTACACCTTC.

This chain connects TRBV28 to TRBJ1-6; perhaps TRBD1 as D (6 bases). Germline values: CDR1 MDHEN, CDR2 SYDVKM. The CDR3 is 15 residues long. The V gene lost 4 bases and the J gene lost 6 bases, with 13 bases spanning the gap. CDR3 nucleotides: TGTGCCAGCAGTTCGGAACAGGGTCCTAATTCACCCCTCCACTTT. This encodes CASSSEQGPNSPLHF.

The CDR3 spells CASGVKRRETGELFF. The CDR3 DNA is TGTGCCAGCGGCGTCAAGCGCAGAGAGACCGGGGAGCTGTTTTTT. The chain uses TRBV6-5 and TRBJ2-2; the D is unclear. This CDR3 is 15 amino acids long. V was trimmed by 8 bases and J by 5 bases, leaving 18 bases between them. Germline V CDR1 and CDR2: MNHEY, SVGAGI.

Regarding this clone: The sample contains more than one DNA sequence encoding this CDR3. The rearrangement joins TRBV3-1 (or the pseudogene TRBV3-2) to TRBJ2-5; 12 bases match TRBD2. The CDR3 loop spans 16 amino acids. Looked up from germline, CDR1 is LGHDT and CDR2 is YNNKEL (reference sequence). The J segment lost 5 bases and the V segment lost 1 base, leaving 5 bases of the junction unmatched. The CDR3, as DNA: TGTGCCAGCAGCCAAGTCCTAGCGGGAGGGCGGGAGACCCAGTACTTC. This sequence encodes CASSQVLAGGRETQYF.

This clone has a single count. This rearrangement joins TRBV7-9 to TRBJ1-5; 7 positions agree with TRBD1. The CDR3 has 15 amino acids. Germline V gene data show CDR1 as SEHNR and CDR2 as FQNEAQ (reference sequence). V shed 5 bases and J 6 bases; nucleotides not matched to a gene: 10. CDR3 residues: CASSPTGMVVQPQHF. CDR3 bases: TGTGCCAGCAGCCCGACAGGGATGGTGGTTCAGCCCCAGCATTTT. Variable domain in full (rest from reference TRBV7-9 and TRBJ1-5): DTGVSQNPRHKITKRGQNVTFRCDPISEHNRLYWYRQTLGQGPEFLTYFQNEAQLEKSRLLSDRFSAERPKGSFSTLEIQRTEQGDSAMYLCASSPTGMVVQPQHFGDGTRLSIL.

The V and J genes are TRBV11-3 and TRBJ2-3; tentatively, D is TRBD2 (7 bases). This CDR3 spans 15 amino acids. Looked up from germline, CDR1 is SGHNT and CDR2 is YENEEA. Trimming stripped 0 bases from V and 4 bases from J, with 11 bases between. This chain's CDR3 is CASSLDGGGPDTQYF. CDR3 sequence (DNA): TGTGCCAGCAGCTTAGATGGGGGGGGGCCAGATACGCAGTATTTT.

This chain uses TRBV10-3 with TRBJ2-1, with 11 bases lining up with TRBD2. The V segment lost 4 bases and the J segment 4 bases; nucleotides outside the gene matches: 12. Per the germline V gene, CDR1 is ENHRY and CDR2 is SYGVKD. The CDR3 is 18 residues long. The CDR3 sequence: CAISGQSGVAGGYNEQFF. The CDR3 DNA reads TGTGCCATCAGTGGCCAATCGGGAGTAGCGGGAGGGTACAATGAGCAGTTCTTC.

The chain uses TRBV6-5 and TRBJ2-7, with D possibly being TRBD2 (5 bases). V lost 2 bases, J lost 1 base, and 12 bases lay in between. In germline, CDR1 is MNHEY, CDR2 SVGAGI. The CDR3 totals 15 residues. The CDR3 sequence is CASSYGVRGSYEQYF. The CDR3 nucleotides are TGTGCCAGCAGTTACGGGGTGCGAGGGTCCTACGAGCAGTACTTC.

The chain uses TRBV10-1 and TRBJ2-6; 8 bases are shared with TRBD1. The CDR3 is 16 residues long. CDR1 is WNHNN, CDR2 SYGVQD, per germline (reference sequence). With V trimmed by 10 bases and J by 1 base, 9 bases remained unmatched. The CDR3 nucleotides read TGCGCCATCCCGGGACAGGCCTCTTCTGGGGCCAACGTCCTGACTTTC. Translation: CAIPGQASSGANVLTF.

The chain joins TRBV7-8 to TRBJ1-2, with no clear D. The germline gives CDR1 SGHVS, CDR2 FQNEAQ. The germline V and J ends were trimmed by 5 bases and 8 bases, with 15 bases remaining between them. This CDR3 region has 13 residues. CDR3 DNA sequence: TGTGCCAGCAGCCCCCCCGCACGGCGGGGCTACACCTTC. Translated, it gives CASSPPARRGYTF.

The chain joins TRBV7-8 to TRBJ2-4, with TRBD2 identical over 9 bases. V lost 2 bases to trimming and J lost 3 bases; unmatched junction nucleotides: 11. The V gene's germline CDR1 is SGHVS and CDR2 FQNEAQ. This CDR3 region has 18 residues. This CDR3 reads CASSLILSQRGDKNIQYF. CDR3 DNA sequence: TGTGCCAGCAGCTTAATTTTGAGCCAGCGGGGGGACAAAAACATTCAGTACTTC.

The chain is built from TRBV6-6 and TRBJ1-3; no clear D gene. Deletions cut 6 bases from V and 1 base from J, with 13 bases between. The length of the CDR3 is 15 residues. The germline V gene encodes CDR1 MNHNY and CDR2 SVGAGI (reference sequence). The CDR3 sequence: CASSSGVRSGNTIYF. Written as DNA, the CDR3 is TGTGCCAGCAGCTCCGGGGTAAGGTCTGGAAACACCATATATTTT.